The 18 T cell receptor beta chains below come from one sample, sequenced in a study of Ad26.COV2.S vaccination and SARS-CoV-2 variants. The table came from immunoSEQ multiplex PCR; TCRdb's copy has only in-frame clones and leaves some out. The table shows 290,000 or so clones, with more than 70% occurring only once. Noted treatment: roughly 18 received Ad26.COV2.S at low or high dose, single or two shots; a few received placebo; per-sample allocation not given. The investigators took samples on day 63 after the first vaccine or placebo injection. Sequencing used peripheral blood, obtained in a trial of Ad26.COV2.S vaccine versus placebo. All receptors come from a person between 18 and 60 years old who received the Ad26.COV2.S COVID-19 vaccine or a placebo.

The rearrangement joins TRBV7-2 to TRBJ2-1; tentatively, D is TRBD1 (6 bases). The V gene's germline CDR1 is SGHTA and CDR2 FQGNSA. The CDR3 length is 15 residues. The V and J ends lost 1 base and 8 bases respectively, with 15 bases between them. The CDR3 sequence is CASSLVGARFDEQFF. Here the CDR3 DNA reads TGTGCCAGCAGCTTAGTGGGGGCTCGGTTCGATGAGCAGTTCTTC.

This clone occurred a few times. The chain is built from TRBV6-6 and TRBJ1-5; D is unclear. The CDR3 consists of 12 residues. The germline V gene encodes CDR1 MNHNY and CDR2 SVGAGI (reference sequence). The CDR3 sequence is CVTRRTNQPQHF. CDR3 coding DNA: TGTGTAACGAGGAGAACCAATCAGCCCCAGCATTTT.

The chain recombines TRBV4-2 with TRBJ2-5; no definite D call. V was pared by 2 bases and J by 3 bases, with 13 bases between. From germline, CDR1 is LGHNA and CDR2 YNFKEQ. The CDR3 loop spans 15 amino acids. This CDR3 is CASSQPANPEETQYF. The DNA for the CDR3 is TGTGCCAGCAGCCAACCAGCTAACCCCGAAGAGACCCAGTACTTC.

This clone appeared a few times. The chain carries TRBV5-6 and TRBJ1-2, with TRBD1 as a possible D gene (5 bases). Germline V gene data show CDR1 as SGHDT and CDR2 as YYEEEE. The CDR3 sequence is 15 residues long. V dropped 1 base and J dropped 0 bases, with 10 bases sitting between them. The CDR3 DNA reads TGTGCCAGCAGCTTGTTCAGGGCGGCTAACTATGGCTACACCTTC. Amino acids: CASSLFRAANYGYTF.

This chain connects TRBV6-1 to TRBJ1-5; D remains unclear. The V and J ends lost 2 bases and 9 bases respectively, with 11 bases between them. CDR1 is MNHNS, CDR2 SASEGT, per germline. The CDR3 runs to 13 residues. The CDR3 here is CASSESGQMPQHF. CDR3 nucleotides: TGTGCCAGCAGTGAATCCGGTCAGATGCCCCAGCATTTT.

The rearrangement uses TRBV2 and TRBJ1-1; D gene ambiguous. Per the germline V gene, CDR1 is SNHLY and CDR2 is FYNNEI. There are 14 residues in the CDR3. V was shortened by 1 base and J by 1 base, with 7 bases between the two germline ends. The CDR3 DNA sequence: TGTGCCAGCAGTGAAGAGGTACCGAACACTGAAGCTTTCTTT. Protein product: CASSEEVPNTEAFF.

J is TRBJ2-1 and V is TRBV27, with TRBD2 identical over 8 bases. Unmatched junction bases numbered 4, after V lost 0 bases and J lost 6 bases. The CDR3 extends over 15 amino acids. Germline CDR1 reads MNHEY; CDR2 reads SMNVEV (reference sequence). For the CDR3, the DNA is TGTGCCAGCAGTTTATCGGGGACTAGGGGCAATGAGCAGTTCTTC. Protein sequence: CASSLSGTRGNEQFF.

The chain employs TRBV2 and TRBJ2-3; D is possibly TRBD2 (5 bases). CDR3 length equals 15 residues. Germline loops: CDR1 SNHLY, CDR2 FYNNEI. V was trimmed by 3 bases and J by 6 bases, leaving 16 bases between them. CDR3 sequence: CASSETTGFADTQYF. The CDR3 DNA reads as TGTGCCAGCAGTGAGACGACGGGGTTCGCGGATACGCAGTATTTT.

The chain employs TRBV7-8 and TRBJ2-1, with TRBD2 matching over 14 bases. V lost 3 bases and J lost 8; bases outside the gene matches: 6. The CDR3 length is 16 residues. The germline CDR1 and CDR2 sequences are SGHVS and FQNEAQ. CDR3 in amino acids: CASSFVGLAGGHEQFF. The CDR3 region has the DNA TGTGCCAGCAGCTTTGTAGGACTAGCGGGGGGACATGAGCAGTTCTTC. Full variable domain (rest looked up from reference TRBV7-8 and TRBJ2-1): GAGVSQSPRYKVAKRGQDVALRCDPISGHVSLFWYQQALGQGPEFLTYFQNEAQLDKSGLPSDRFFAERPEGSVSTLKIQRTQQEDSAVYLCASSFVGLAGGHEQFFGPGTRLTVL.

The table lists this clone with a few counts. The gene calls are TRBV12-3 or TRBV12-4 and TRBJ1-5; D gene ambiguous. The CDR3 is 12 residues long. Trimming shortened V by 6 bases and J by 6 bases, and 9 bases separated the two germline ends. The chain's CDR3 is CASSPNRQPQHF. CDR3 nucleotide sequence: TGTGCCAGCAGCCCCAATCGTCAGCCCCAGCATTTT.

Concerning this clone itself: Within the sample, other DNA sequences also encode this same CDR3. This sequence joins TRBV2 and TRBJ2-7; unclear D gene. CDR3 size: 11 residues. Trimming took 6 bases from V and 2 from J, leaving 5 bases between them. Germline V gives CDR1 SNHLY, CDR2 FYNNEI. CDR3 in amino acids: CASSLTYEQYF. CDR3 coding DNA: TGTGCCAGCAGCCTCACCTACGAGCAGTACTTC.

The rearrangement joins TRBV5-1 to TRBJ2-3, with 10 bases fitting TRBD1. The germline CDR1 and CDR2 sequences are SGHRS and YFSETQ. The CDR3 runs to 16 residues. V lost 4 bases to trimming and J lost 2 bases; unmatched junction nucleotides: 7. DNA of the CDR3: TGCGCCAGCAGCGGAGGGACAGGGGCCTACACAGATACGCAGTATTTT. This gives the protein CASSGGTGAYTDTQYF.

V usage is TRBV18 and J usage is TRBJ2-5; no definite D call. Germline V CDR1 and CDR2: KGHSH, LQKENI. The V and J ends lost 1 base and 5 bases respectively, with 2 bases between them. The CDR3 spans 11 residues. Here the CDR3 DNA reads TGTGCCAGCTCACCACTCGAGACCCAGTACTTC. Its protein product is CASSPLETQYF. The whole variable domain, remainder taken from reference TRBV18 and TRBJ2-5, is NAGVMQNPRHLVRRRGQEARLRCSPMKGHSHVYWYRQLPEEGLKFMVYLQKENIIDESGMPKERFSAEFPKEGPSILRIQQVVRGDSAAYFCASSPLETQYFGPGTRLLVL.

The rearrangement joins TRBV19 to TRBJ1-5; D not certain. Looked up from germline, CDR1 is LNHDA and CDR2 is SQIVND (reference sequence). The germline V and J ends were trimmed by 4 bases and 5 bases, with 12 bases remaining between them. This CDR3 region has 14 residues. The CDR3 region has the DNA TGTGCCAGTAGTACGTCAGAGATTCATCAGCCCCAGCATTTT. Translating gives CASSTSEIHQPQHF.

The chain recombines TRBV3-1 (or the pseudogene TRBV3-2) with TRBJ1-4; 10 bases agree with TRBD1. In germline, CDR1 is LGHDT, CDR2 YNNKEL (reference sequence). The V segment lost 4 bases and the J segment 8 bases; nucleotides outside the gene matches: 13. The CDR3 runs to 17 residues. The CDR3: CASSPGQGRPGEEKLFF. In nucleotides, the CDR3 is TGTGCCAGCAGCCCGGGACAGGGGAGGCCCGGCGAGGAAAAACTGTTTTTT.

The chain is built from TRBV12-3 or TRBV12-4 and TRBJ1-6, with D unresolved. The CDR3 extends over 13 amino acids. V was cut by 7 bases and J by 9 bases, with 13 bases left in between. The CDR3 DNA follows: TGTGCCAGCAAGGGAGGTGGTGCTTCACCCCTCCACTTT. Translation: CASKGGGASPLHF.

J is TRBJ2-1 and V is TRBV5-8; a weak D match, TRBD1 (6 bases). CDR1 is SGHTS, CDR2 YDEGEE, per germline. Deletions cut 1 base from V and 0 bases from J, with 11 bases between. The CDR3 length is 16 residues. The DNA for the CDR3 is TGTGCCAGCAGCTTGCTATGGACAGTCTCCTACAATGAGCAGTTCTTC. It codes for CASSLLWTVSYNEQFF.

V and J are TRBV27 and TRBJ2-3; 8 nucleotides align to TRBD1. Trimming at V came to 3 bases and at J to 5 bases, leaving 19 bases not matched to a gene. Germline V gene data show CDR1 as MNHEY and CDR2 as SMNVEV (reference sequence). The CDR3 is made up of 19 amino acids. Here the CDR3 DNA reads TGTGCCAGCAGTTTTACCGGAGGACAGGGTACCTTCTGGGTAGATACGCAGTATTTT. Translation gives CASSFTGGQGTFWVDTQYF.